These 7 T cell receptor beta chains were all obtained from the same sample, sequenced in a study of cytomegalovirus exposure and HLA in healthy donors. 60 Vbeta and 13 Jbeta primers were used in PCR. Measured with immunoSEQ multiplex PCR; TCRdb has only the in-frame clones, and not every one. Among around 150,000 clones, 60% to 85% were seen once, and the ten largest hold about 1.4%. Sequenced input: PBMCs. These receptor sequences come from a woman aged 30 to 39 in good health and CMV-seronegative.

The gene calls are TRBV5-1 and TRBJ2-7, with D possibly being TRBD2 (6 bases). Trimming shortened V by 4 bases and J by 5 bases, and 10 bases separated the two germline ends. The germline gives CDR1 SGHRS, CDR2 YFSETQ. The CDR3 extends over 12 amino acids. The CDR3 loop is CASSLIADEQYF. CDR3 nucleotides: TGCGCCAGCAGCCTGATAGCGGACGAGCAGTACTTC.

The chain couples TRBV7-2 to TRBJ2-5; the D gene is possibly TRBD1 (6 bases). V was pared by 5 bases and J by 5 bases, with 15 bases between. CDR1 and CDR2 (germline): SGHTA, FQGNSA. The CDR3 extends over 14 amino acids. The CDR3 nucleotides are TGTGCCAGCAGCCCCAGGAAGGGGGTGGAGACCCAGTACTTC. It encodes CASSPRKGVETQYF.

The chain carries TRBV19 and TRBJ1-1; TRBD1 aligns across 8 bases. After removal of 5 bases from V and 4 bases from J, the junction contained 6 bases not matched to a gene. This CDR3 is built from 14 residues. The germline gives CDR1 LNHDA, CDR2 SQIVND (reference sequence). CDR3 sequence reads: CASSFGQGGTEAFF. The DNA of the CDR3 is TGTGCCAGTAGTTTCGGACAGGGAGGCACTGAAGCTTTCTTT.

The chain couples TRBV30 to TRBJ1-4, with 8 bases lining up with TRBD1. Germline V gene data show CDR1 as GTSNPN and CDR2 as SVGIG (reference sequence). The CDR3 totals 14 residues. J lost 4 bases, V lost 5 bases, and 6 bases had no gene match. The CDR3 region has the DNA TGTGCCTGGGGCCAGGGGGCCGGTAATGAAAAACTGTTTTTT. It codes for CAWGQGAGNEKLFF. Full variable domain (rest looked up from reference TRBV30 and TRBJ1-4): SQTIHQWPATLVQPVGSPLSLECTVEGTSNPNLYWYRQAAGRGLQLLFYSVGIGQISSEVPQNLSASRPQDRQFILSSKKLLLSDSGFYLCAWGQGAGNEKLFFGSGTQLSVL.

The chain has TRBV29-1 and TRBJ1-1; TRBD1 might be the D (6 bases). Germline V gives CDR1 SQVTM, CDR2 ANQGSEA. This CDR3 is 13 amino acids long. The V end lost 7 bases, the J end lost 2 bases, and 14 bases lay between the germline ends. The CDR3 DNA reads TGCAGCGGCTCAAGGGGGGGAAACACTGAAGCTTTCTTT. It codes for CSGSRGGNTEAFF. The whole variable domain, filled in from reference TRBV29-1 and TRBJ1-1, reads SAVISQKPSRDICQRGTSLTIQCQVDSQVTMMFWYRQQPGQSLTLIATANQGSEATYESGFVIDKFPISRPNLTFSTLTVSNMSPEDSSIYLCSGSRGGNTEAFFGQGTRLTVV.

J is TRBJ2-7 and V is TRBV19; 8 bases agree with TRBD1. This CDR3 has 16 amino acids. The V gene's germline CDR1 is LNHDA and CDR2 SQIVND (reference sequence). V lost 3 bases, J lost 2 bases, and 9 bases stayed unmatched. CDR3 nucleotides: TGTGCCAGTAGTATTACCCGTCGACAGGGGACCTACGAGCAGTACTTC. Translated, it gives CASSITRRQGTYEQYF. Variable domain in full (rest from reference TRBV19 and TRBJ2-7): DGGITQSPKYLFRKEGQNVTLSCEQNLNHDAMYWYRQDPGQGLRLIYYSQIVNDFQKGDIAEGYSVSREKKESFPLTVTSAQKNPTAFYLCASSITRRQGTYEQYFGPGTRLTVT.

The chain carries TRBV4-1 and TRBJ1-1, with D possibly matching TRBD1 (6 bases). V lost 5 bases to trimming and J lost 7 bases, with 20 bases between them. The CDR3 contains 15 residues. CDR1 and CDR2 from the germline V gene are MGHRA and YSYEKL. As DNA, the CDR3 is TGCGCCAGCAGCTCAGACAAGACAGGCTCCGTTGAAGCTTTCTTT. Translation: CASSSDKTGSVEAFF.